This T cell receptor (beta chain) was captured in a study of blood T cells in healthy people across ages. Study information: Capturing about one barcoded beta molecule per two T cells was achieved by template switching. Overall study results and limits: Both naive CD4+ cell counts and diversity were greater in long-lived donors than in aged donors. Not knowing donor CMV status may have confounded expanded clonotype changes.

Sample-barcoded 5' priming and a J-beta primer mix drove a second PCR of about 7 to 12 cycles. TCRdb analysed the 5' RACE reads with MiXCR anew, one entry per CDR3 protein. The repertoire consists of around 750,000 distinct CDR3 sequences, with roughly 50% occurring once and the leading ten covering about 38%. With regard to this clonotype: The antigen is undetermined.

The CDR3 sequence is 16 residues long. Trimming cost V 5 bases and J 0 bases, with 11 bases left between them. The material sequenced was blood. The rearrangement uses TRBV12-3 or TRBV12-4 and TRBJ2-6, with D possibly TRBD1 on 5 matching bases. The sequence was obtained from a man aged 80 or over in good health. The CDR3, as DNA: TGTGCCAGCAGTAACACAGGCTACTCTGGGGCCAACGTCCTGACTTTC. This translates into CASSNTGYSGANVLTF.